This T cell receptor (beta chain) was captured by sequencing in a study of cytomegalovirus exposure and HLA in healthy donors. Study results and caveats: Prior analysis indicated that the majority of TCR beta V segments exhibited productivity approximately 87% or approximately 30% of the time.

Researchers ran the PCR with 60 Vbeta and 13 Jbeta primers. Profiled with immunoSEQ multiplex PCR; TCRdb holds only in-frame clones, not every one. The sample carries 120,000 or so clones, roughly four fifths recorded once. In the case of this clone: Antigen: not known.

The sample taken for sequencing was PBMCs. The sequence came from a man aged 18 to 30 in good health and CMV-seronegative.

CDR3 sequence: CASSLAGTGVDTIYF. The DNA of the CDR3 is TGCGCCAGCAGCTTGGCGGGGACAGGGGTGGACACCATATATTTT. The chain couples TRBV5-1 to TRBJ1-3; TRBD1 agrees at 10 bases. Per the germline V gene, CDR1 is SGHRS and CDR2 is YFSETQ. J gave up 8 bases and V 0 bases, and 5 bases lay outside the gene matches. The CDR3 is 15 residues long.